Below are 3 T cell receptor beta chains sequenced from a single sample in a study of patients and donors after allogeneic stem cell transplantation (dated by TCRdb to the early 2020s). Libraries were prepared through RT-PCR. Sequenced using a NextSeq 550. TCRdb applied fastp at Q25 and MiXCR to the public reads, then kept only in-frame beta chains. Every entry covers one CDR3 protein and lists the most common genes and DNA from its rows. Present in this sample are approximately 9,000 distinct CDR3 sequences, 3% to 4.5% of which were seen just once. The ten biggest clones cover 15% to 20% of the sample. Material for sequencing was blood, either unsorted or a sorted T cell fraction (not recorded which). All receptors come from a human donor who was either an allogeneic HSCT recipient or a stem cell or donor lymphocyte infusion donor (not recorded which). It is not recorded whose cells these are; they may come from a transplant donor.

Many counts were recorded for this clonotype. The CDR3 DNA reads as TGCGCCAGCAGCCTAGGACTAGCGCTAGCCTACGAGCAGTACTTC. Its protein product is CASSLGLALAYEQYF. V gene TRBV5-1 combines with J gene TRBJ2-7; 9 nucleotides align to TRBD2. Germline V gives CDR1 SGHRS, CDR2 YFSETQ. Germline trimming cut 4 bases from V and 2 bases from J; bases unmatched to any gene: 7. This CDR3 contains 15 residues. Combining the CDR3 with reference TRBV5-1 and TRBJ2-7 gives the whole variable domain KAGVTQTPRYLIKTRGQQVTLSCSPISGHRSVSWYQQTPGQGLQFLFEYFSETQRNKGNFPGRFSGRQFSNSRSEMNVSTLELGDSALYLCASSLGLALAYEQYFGPGTRLTVT.

In its sample, this clonotype was seen many times. V is TRBV7-2 and J is TRBJ2-3; D is perhaps TRBD1 or TRBD2 (6 bases each). V was clipped by 0 bases and J by 10 bases, with 11 bases between them. The CDR3 totals 13 residues. From germline, CDR1 is SGHTA and CDR2 FQGNSA. CDR3 DNA sequence: TGTGCCAGCAGCTTAGCTTGGAGGGGGGCGCAGTATTTT. This sequence encodes CASSLAWRGAQYF. The full variable domain, in which reference TRBV7-2 and TRBJ2-3 provide the parts outside the CDR3, is GAGVSQSPSNKVTEKGKDVELRCDPISGHTALYWYRQSLGQGLEFLIYFQGNSAPDKSGLPSDRFSAERTGGSVSTLTIQRTQQEDSAVYLCASSLAWRGAQYFGPGTRLTVL.

This clonotype was detected many times. V gene TRBV28 combines with J gene TRBJ1-5, with D unclear. Trimming took 5 bases from V and 6 from J, leaving 14 bases between them. The CDR3 covers 14 residues. Germline V gives CDR1 MDHEN, CDR2 SYDVKM. CDR3 loop: CASSAGRVGQPQHF. Here the CDR3 DNA reads TGTGCCAGCAGTGCTGGGCGGGTGGGTCAGCCCCAGCATTTT. The full variable domain, completed using reference TRBV28 and TRBJ1-5, is DVKVTQSSRYLVKRTGEKVFLECVQDMDHENMFWYRQDPGLGLRLIYFSYDVKMKEKGDIPEGYSVSREKKERFSLILESASTNQTSMYLCASSAGRVGQPQHFGDGTRLSIL.